This T cell receptor (beta chain) stems from a study of T cell repertoires in aging, cancer and after chemotherapy. About the study: Repeat sampling of healthy donors over several months to years showed clear clonal overlap. The study's findings and limits: Median generation probability rose over the chemotherapy interval in each cancer cohort, suggesting rebound thymic output. Healthy donors lost TCR diversity with age mainly through richness, cancer patients through richness and evenness.

The V gene's germline CDR1 is MNHNS and CDR2 SASEGT. The junction had 10 bases not matched to a gene; V was cut back by 4 bases and J by 5 bases. The CDR3 runs to 16 residues. The template was genomic DNA from peripheral blood, not RNA. Note on this clonotype: The antigen is undetermined.

TRB rearrangements spanning V, D and J were amplified using mixed TRB-A/B primers. TCRdb analysed the multiplex PCR reads with MiXCR anew, one entry per CDR3 protein. Of about 11,000 distinct CDR3 sequences listed, almost 30% are singletons. The sequencing sample was made of blood. The receptor was isolated from a human donor in good health. V is TRBV6-1 and J is TRBJ1-5; 8 nucleotides align to TRBD1. The CDR3, as DNA: TGTGCCAGCAGTGCTCGACAGGGGATCTCAGATCAGCCCCAGCATTTT. Encoded protein: CASSARQGISDQPQHF.